This T cell receptor (beta chain) was observed in a study of shared clonotypes between healthy human individuals (dated by TCRdb to the early 2020s). Notes on the research overall: A couple of women and three men aged 18 to 49 years were included in the cohort. For each donor, three plates each were used for CD4 naive and CD4 memory, two plates were used for CD8 naive, and one plate was used for CD8 memory. Blood TCR repertoires of about five healthy adults were deeply sequenced to estimate repertoire size and the extent of clonotype sharing between individuals. To increase sequencing depth and limit assay-specific biases, different laboratories used diverse techniques to prepare libraries and sequence TCR repertoires. Each donor's leukapheresis produced roughly between about 0.9 and 9.5 billion PBMCs. The paper as a whole reports these results and caveats: Pairwise subsampling led to the expectation that sequencing depth would affect the degree of clonotype sharing among donors. Only blood was sampled, and tissue TCR repertoires likely differ from those in blood. Because the study included only a small number of donors, the genetic and exposure-history diversity represented was limited. Roughly 5% of naive CD4, 3.5% of naive CD8, approximately 2% of memory CD4, and over 0.35% of memory CD8 clonotypes were shared across several donors. Larger estimated clonotype richness was generally found for naive subsets than for memory subsets. Even with the large sequencing depth, rarefaction of the sorted-subset datasets indicated that sequencing was incomplete. Higher generation probabilities were observed for clonotypes shared by all four sorted-subset donors than for non-shared clonotypes.

CDR1 and CDR2 are read off the germline V gene as MGHDK and SYGVNS. Clipping removes 4 bases from V and 0 bases from J, with 5 as the unmatched junction base count. The CDR3 has 15 amino acids, counting the end cysteine and phenylalanine. Left in the record is the CDR3 DNA by itself, 45 bases read in frame from the first base. For the CD8 naive samples, CD45RO-negative cells were positively selected for CCR7, yielding a CD45RA+CCR7+ population from which TemRA cells were excluded. Donors were healthy HIV-negative adults with no recently reported acute infections or vaccinations. Every donor was a Caucasian adult living in Nashville, Tennessee, USA. Blood was obtained by leukapheresis, after which PBMCs were separated by Ficoll-Histopaque density gradient centrifugation and cryopreserved in liquid nitrogen vapor phase. Purity and quantity of every magnetically sorted T cell population were checked by analytical flow cytometry. From each sorted fraction, genomic DNA was isolated and quantified by UV absorbance on a Nanodrop 2000c.

Of note for this clone: Its antigen has not been determined. Base qualities are missing; no much larger clone stands one base away.

TCR CDR3 regions were amplified from genomic DNA by multiplex PCR using the deep immunoSEQ assay. Extracted genomic DNA from each cell subset was spread evenly across all wells of several immunoSEQ 96-well plates, with each plate serving as a replicate. For sorted subsets, roughly 200 ng of genomic DNA, equivalent to around 29,000 T cell genomes, went into each replicate PCR. The purified libraries were quantified using a Qubit 3.0 fluorometer, sized with a Bioanalyzer 2100, and then quantified again using the KAPA Library Quantification kit. Every immunoSEQ 96-well plate was sequenced on a dedicated single-read 150-cycle Illumina NextSeq 550 flow cell. In the paper's pipeline: The immunoSEQ output contained only junctional sequences without quality scores, so filtering could not match that applied to full-length reads. To assign V/J genes and CDR3, sequences were annotated against IMGT germline references using PyIR, a Python wrapper for IgBLAST v1.9. Reads were filtered out if the reads had weak V/J assignments (E-value above 1e-6), no CDR3, stop codons, out-of-frame junctions, or ambiguous translated residues. V3J clonotypes were defined as sequences sharing an identical inferred V gene, J gene, and CDR3 amino acid sequence. Percentage overlap between repertoires was computed as shared unique clonotypes divided by the size of the smaller repertoire. RTK rarefaction, the Chao1 estimator, and Recon v2.1 estimates of unobserved clonotypes were used to assess repertoire richness. Generation probabilities were computed with OLGA for all TCRbeta clonotypes obtained by the gDNA method from four donors. TCRdb took this table from immuneACCESS and kept in-frame rearrangements with V and J called. Such tables lack part of the clones; where checked against another copy, unresolved V genes explain under half of the gap, and the rest is unexplained. The V and J calls and clone size come from that table; D and trimming were worked out from the DNA. This sample holds 2 million to 2.5 million clones; under 95% were observed only once. The top ten constitute about 1.8% of the sample.

The sequenced sample was naive CD8+ T cells from PBMCs. The meaning of the sample's cell subset or site label: CD45RA+CCR7+. The sequence links TRBV25-1 to TRBJ1-1, and TRBD1 matches 7 of the central bases. The sequence was collected from a young man in good health. Some clones in this sample may be carry-over from other donors' samples. Here is the DNA: TGTGCCAGCAGTGGGACAGGATTTATGAACACTGAAGCTTTCTTT. This gives the protein CASSGTGFMNTEAFF.